A selection of T cell receptor beta chains follows, all from one sample in a study of shared clonotypes between healthy human individuals. This table comes from immunoSEQ multiplex PCR, and its TCRdb copy is limited to in-frame clones, with some not included. The table includes approximately 710,000 clones, around 90% detected once. Sequences were obtained from memory CD8+ T cells from PBMCs. These receptors all come from a man aged 18 to 35 in good health. Some clones in this sample may be carry-over from other donors' samples. Each CDR3 is given with its conserved first and last residue. The D gene is left open where the match is weak. Clone size is shown for a subset of rows, as once, few, many or a class of expanded clone.

V gene	J gene	D gene	clone size	CDR3 protein	CDR3 DNA
TRBV13	TRBJ2-7	TRBD2	.	CASSPEAGLAGGRLSYEQYF	TGTGCCAGCAGCCCGGAAGCGGGACTAGCGGGAGGCCGCCTCTCCTACGAGCAGTACTTC
TRBV7-9	TRBJ1-2	.	.	CASSLAGTSNYGYTF	TGTGCCAGCAGCTTAGCAGGGACTTCTAACTATGGCTACACCTTC
TRBV4-2	TRBJ1-5	.	few	CASSLDPSAGQPQHF	TGTGCCAGCAGCCTCGACCCTTCGGCGGGTCAGCCCCAGCATTTT
TRBV2	TRBJ2-7	TRBD1	.	CASSELSGTGFYEQYF	TGTGCCAGCAGTGAACTATCGGGGACAGGGTTCTACGAGCAGTACTTC
TRBV28	TRBJ2-7	TRBD1	.	CASSLEGAAYEQYF	TGTGCCAGCAGTTTAGAGGGGGCCGCCTACGAGCAGTACTTC
TRBV28	TRBJ2-5	.	.	CASSLGSGWGETQYF	TGTGCCAGCAGTTTAGGGTCCGGCTGGGGAGAGACCCAGTACTTC
TRBV2	TRBJ2-2	TRBD2	.	CASRTRLAVVTGELFF	TGTGCCAGCAGAACTCGACTAGCGGTCGTAACCGGGGAGCTGTTTTTT
TRBV4-1	TRBJ2-1	TRBD2	.	CASSQGRASGGYNEQFF	TGCGCCAGCAGCCAAGGGCGGGCTAGCGGGGGATACAATGAGCAGTTCTTC
TRBV7-9	TRBJ2-1	.	few	CASSNPWRDVYNEQFF	TGTGCCAGCAGCAACCCCTGGCGGGATGTCTACAATGAGCAGTTCTTC
TRBV19	TRBJ1-4	.	few	CASTRDLNEKLFF	TGTGCCAGTACTCGGGACCTCAATGAAAAACTGTTTTTT
TRBV27	TRBJ1-2	.	few	CASSGQPNYGYTF	TGTGCCAGCAGCGGACAGCCTAACTATGGCTACACCTTC
TRBV9	TRBJ2-2	TRBD1	.	CASSGGTGVAGELFF	TGTGCCAGCAGCGGGGGGACAGGCGTGGCCGGGGAGCTGTTTTTT
TRBV5-6	TRBJ1-1	.	few	CASSTRKSEDTEAFF	TGTGCCAGCAGTACGAGAAAATCGGAGGACACTGAAGCTTTCTTT
TRBV6-5	TRBJ1-4	.	.	CASSPGDYTNEKLFF	TGTGCCAGCAGTCCCGGGGATTATACTAATGAAAAACTGTTTTTT
TRBV28	TRBJ1-5	.	.	CASSHYSNQPQHF	TGTGCCAGCAGCCACTATAGCAATCAGCCCCAGCATTTT
TRBV5-6	TRBJ1-2	.	.	CASSLVQGYGYTF	TGTGCCAGCAGCTTGGTACAGGGATATGGCTACACCTTC
TRBV9	TRBJ2-1	TRBD2	.	CASSVVLADNEQFF	TGTGCCAGCAGCGTAGTACTAGCGGACAATGAGCAGTTCTTC
TRBV19	TRBJ2-3	TRBD1	few	CASSIEGAYDTQYF	TGTGCCAGTAGCATAGAGGGGGCGTATGATACGCAGTATTTT
TRBV4-2	TRBJ2-5	.	few	CASSHPGKGETQYF	TGTGCCAGCAGCCACCCCGGGAAGGGGGAGACCCAGTACTTC
TRBV28	TRBJ1-3	.	.	CASSFGVPFSGNTIYF	TGTGCCAGCAGTTTTGGGGTTCCTTTCTCTGGAAACACCATATATTTT
TRBV2	TRBJ1-1	.	once	CADTNPGRAFF	TGTGCCGACACTAACCCCGGGAGGGCTTTCTTT
TRBV4-1	TRBJ2-1	.	.	CASSQEILHNEQFF	TGCGCCAGCAGCCAAGAGATCTTACACAATGAGCAGTTCTTC
TRBV27	TRBJ2-1	.	.	CASTSLLDYLNDPYNEQFF	TGTGCCAGCACCTCGTTGTTGGACTACTTGAACGACCCCTACAATGAGCAGTTCTTC
TRBV2	TRBJ2-1	.	.	CASSKGLGGVYNEQFF	TGTGCCAGCAGTAAAGGTCTGGGGGGCGTCTACAATGAGCAGTTCTTC
TRBV7-3	TRBJ2-7	TRBD2	once	CASSLAGGYEQYF	TGTGCCAGCAGCTTAGCGGGGGGCTACGAGCAGTACTTC
TRBV7-9	TRBJ2-7	.	.	CASSSGSGRQGAEQYF	TGTGCCAGCAGCTCTGGATCAGGACGCCAAGGGGCCGAGCAGTACTTC
TRBV27	TRBJ1-5	.	.	CASSGTGGGPQHF	TGTGCCAGCAGTGGGACGGGCGGAGGGCCCCAGCATTTT
TRBV5-1	TRBJ1-1	.	.	CASSLEGPPFF	TGCGCCAGCAGCTTGGAGGGGCCGCCTTTCTTT
TRBV28	TRBJ1-2	.	.	CASSLGQDGYTF	TGTGCCAGCAGTTTAGGGCAGGATGGCTACACCTTC
TRBV9	TRBJ2-2	TRBD2	.	CASSVARGAGGNTGELFF	TGTGCCAGCAGCGTAGCCCGGGGAGCGGGAGGGAACACCGGGGAGCTGTTTTTT